This T cell receptor (beta chain) is drawn from a study of T cell changes during pregnancy in multiple sclerosis (dated by TCRdb to about 2019). In terms of the full investigation: The study examined how the T cell repertoire changed over the course of pregnancy in women with multiple sclerosis.

Receptor amplification or capture employed the immunoSEQ multiplex PCR assay. The immuneACCESS repertoire file appears here via TCRdb, limited to in-frame rearrangements. These files lack a portion of the clones; in checked studies, under half of the deficit traces to unresolved V genes, and the cause of the others is not known. The sample table contains 25,000 to 30,000 clones; only one count was recorded for roughly nine tenths of them. 0.71% of the sample rests with the top ten. This clone is a singleton in its sample. No cognate antigen has been identified for it. Base qualities are not at hand, and no much larger clone is one base apart. The CDR3 goes from the cysteine to the phenylalanine over 15 residues. The entry retains the CDR3 DNA only, 45 bases that are in frame from base 1. At the junction V is shortened by 0 bases and J by 7 bases, with 13 bases in between. The germline V gene specifies SGHRS as CDR1 and YFSETQ as CDR2.

This TCR came from a female donor with multiple sclerosis, enrolled in a pregnancy study. The sequence links TRBV5-1 to TRBJ1-4; TRBD1 is a weak D gene call, 6 bases matching. Sequences were derived from CD4+ T cells from peripheral blood mononuclear cells, sampled in the first trimester of pregnancy. The sequenced DNA is TGCGCCAGCAGCTTGGATGGGGGGGCTGGTGAAAAACTGTTTTTT. It translates as CASSLDGGAGEKLFF.